A single sample gave rise to the 29 T cell receptor beta chains below, sequenced in a study of T cell responses to AZD1222 COVID-19 vaccine (dated by TCRdb to about 2021). Library creation used the immunoSEQ multiplex PCR assay. TCRdb mirrors the immuneACCESS table, restricted to in-frame sequences. Some clones are absent from its copies; in checked studies, under half trace to an unresolved V gene, and the reason for the others is unknown. This sample lists 150,000 to 200,000 clones; about 92% were detected once. The ten top clones hold 5% to 6.5% of the sample. According to the study, the label for this sample's time point signals: about 28 days (+/-7) after the second vaccine dose. The sample was peripheral blood, taken 28 days after the second AZD1222 dose. These receptor sequences come from an adult who received the AZD1222 COVID-19 vaccine.

This clone came up once. The V call is TRBV20-1, the J call TRBJ1-1; maybe TRBD1 (5 bases). The ends were cut back, 2 bases at V and 6 bases at J, with 7 bases in the middle. This CDR3 region has 11 residues. Germline V gives CDR1 DFQATT, CDR2 SNEGSKA (reference sequence). CDR3 DNA sequence: TGCAGTGCTAGATGGGGGGCTGAAGCTTTCTTT. This codes for CSARWGAEAFF.

V is TRBV5-4 and J is TRBJ1-6; D is uncertain. Trimming left V 0 bases short and J 5 bases short, with 12 bases between. Germline V gives CDR1 SGHNT, CDR2 YYREEE (reference sequence). There are 16 residues in the CDR3. The chain's CDR3 is CASSLGNPRDNSPLHF. The CDR3 coding sequence is TGTGCCAGCAGCTTGGGGAACCCGAGGGATAATTCACCCCTCCACTTT.

The J gene is TRBJ2-7, the V gene TRBV10-3; a possible D gene is TRBD1 (5 bases). With 10 bases removed from V and 4 bases from J, the gap between germline ends came to 11 bases. The CDR3 has 11 amino acids. Germline V CDR1 and CDR2: ENHRY, SYGVKD. The CDR3 DNA reads as TGTGCCACCCTGAAGGGGTACGAGCAGTACTTC. It yields the protein CATLKGYEQYF.

This clone was detected only once. This chain uses TRBV29-1 with TRBJ2-7; D might be TRBD1 (6 bases). This CDR3 comprises 11 residues. The V gene's germline CDR1 is SQVTM and CDR2 ANQGSEA. V dropped 4 bases and J dropped 3 bases, with 7 bases sitting between them. Here the CDR3 reads CSVGGGYEQYF. CDR3 nucleotides: TGCAGCGTTGGAGGGGGCTACGAGCAGTACTTC.

The rearrangement joins TRBV12-5 to TRBJ2-3; D unresolved. CDR3 length equals 14 residues. The V gene's germline CDR1 is LGHNT and CDR2 FRNRAP. Trimming removed 6 bases at V and 0 bases at J, with 10 bases between. CDR3 sequence reads: CASGLSGSTDTQYF. Here the CDR3 DNA reads TGTGCTAGTGGCCTGAGTGGAAGCACAGATACGCAGTATTTT. Full variable domain (rest looked up from reference TRBV12-5 and TRBJ2-3): DARVTQTPRHKVTEMGQEVTMRCQPILGHNTVFWYRQTMMQGLELLAYFRNRAPLDDSGMPKDRFSAEMPDATLATLKIQPSEPRDSAVYFCASGLSGSTDTQYFGPGTRLTVL.

The V and J genes are TRBV5-1 and TRBJ2-7, with D perhaps TRBD2 (6 bases). Germline assignment: CDR1 SGHRS and CDR2 YFSETQ. Trimming cost V 0 bases and J 1 base, with 8 bases left between them. The CDR3 spans 14 residues. The CDR3 nucleotides are TGCGCCAGCAGCTTGGACAGCGGGTCCTACGAGCAGTACTTC. Amino acids: CASSLDSGSYEQYF. The whole variable domain, remainder taken from reference TRBV5-1 and TRBJ2-7, is KAGVTQTPRYLIKTRGQQVTLSCSPISGHRSVSWYQQTPGQGLQFLFEYFSETQRNKGNFPGRFSGRQFSNSRSEMNVSTLELGDSALYLCASSLDSGSYEQYFGPGTRLTVT.

This clone was seen more than once but under ten times. CDR3 sequence: CASSDSEAGHNEQFF. The CDR3 nucleotides read TGTGCCAGCAGTGACTCGGAGGCAGGGCACAATGAGCAGTTCTTC. This chain links TRBV6-4 with TRBJ2-1; possibly TRBD1 or TRBD2 for D (5 bases each). The CDR3 has 15 residues. Germline CDR1 and CDR2: MRHNA and SNTAGT. V lost 0 bases to trimming and J lost 5 bases, with 11 bases between them.

Here the CDR3 reads CASSPFLAGGADTQYF. Written as DNA, the CDR3 is TGTGCCAGCAGCCCCTTTCTAGCGGGGGGGGCAGATACGCAGTATTTT. This rearrangement joins TRBV3-1 (or the pseudogene TRBV3-2) to TRBJ2-3; 12 bases agree with TRBD2. Germline V lookup: CDR1 LGHDT, CDR2 YNNKEL (reference sequence). CDR3 size: 16 residues. With 4 bases clipped from V and 4 bases from J, the junction kept 6 bases outside the gene matches.

This chain uses TRBV2 with TRBJ1-2; D gene uncertain. CDR3 length: 16 residues. V was clipped by 6 bases and J by 0 bases, with 17 bases between them. Germline values: CDR1 SNHLY, CDR2 FYNNEI. The CDR3 loop is CASRYPGLGPNYGYTF. CDR3 DNA: TGTGCCAGCAGGTACCCCGGTTTAGGACCTAACTATGGCTACACCTTC.

Here the CDR3 reads CSASHSGFANEKLFF. In DNA form, the CDR3 reads TGCAGTGCCAGCCATAGTGGGTTCGCCAATGAAAAACTGTTTTTT. The chain carries TRBV29-1 and TRBJ1-4, with D unresolved. CDR1 SQVTM and CDR2 ANQGSEA come from the germline V gene. The CDR3 is 15 residues long.

The chain links TRBV6-5 to TRBJ2-5, with TRBD1 matching over 11 bases. The CDR3 runs to 15 residues. The germline gives CDR1 MNHEY, CDR2 SVGAGI. V trimming: 6 bases; J trimming: 5 bases; junction bases outside the gene matches: 8. Written as DNA, the CDR3 is TGTGCCAGCAGCGGGGACAGGGGGACGAGTGAGACCCAGTACTTC. It yields the protein CASSGDRGTSETQYF.

The chain employs TRBV13 and TRBJ2-1, with a tentative D call TRBD2 (6 bases). Germline V gene sequence: CDR1 PRHDT, CDR2 FYEKMQ (reference sequence). The CDR3 contains 15 residues. Trimming pared 5 bases from V and 14 bases from J, leaving 25 bases between. The CDR3: CASSRGKRLSLLEFF. CDR3 nucleotide sequence: TGTGCCAGCAGCCGGGGGAAAAGACTGAGCCTATTAGAGTTCTTC.

The rearrangement joins TRBV7-3 to TRBJ1-2; D is undetermined. V lost 3 bases, J lost 1 base, and 9 bases lay in between. This CDR3 contains 14 residues. Looked up from germline, CDR1 is SGHTA and CDR2 is FQGTGA. CDR3 in DNA: TGTGCCAGCAGCTTGACGGGGATTAACTATGGCTACACCTTC. Translated, it gives CASSLTGINYGYTF.

J is TRBJ1-2 and V is TRBV4-3; possible D gene TRBD1, 5 bases. The V end lost 3 bases, the J end lost 8 bases, and 19 bases lay between the germline ends. Germline loops: CDR1 LGHNA, CDR2 YSLEER. This CDR3 has 15 amino acids. DNA of the CDR3: TGCGCCAGCAGCCACGGGACTGCTTACGAGGTCGGCTACACCTTC. This translates into CASSHGTAYEVGYTF.

The V call is TRBV4-2, the J call TRBJ1-6; 9 bases line up with TRBD1. Germline CDR1 LGHNA, CDR2 YNFKEQ. CDR3 length: 17 residues. The ends lost 1 base at V and 7 bases at J; junction bases unmatched: 8. The DNA of the CDR3 is TGTGCCAGCAGCCAAGCTTCAGACAGGGGGAGAAATTCACCCCTCCACTTT. It encodes CASSQASDRGRNSPLHF.

The chain combines TRBV5-1 with TRBJ2-5; 8 bases are a match to TRBD1. Trimming at V came to 4 bases and at J to 2 bases, leaving 4 bases not matched to a gene. The germline CDR1 and CDR2 sequences are SGHRS and YFSETQ. CDR3 length: 14 residues. Written as DNA, the CDR3 is TGCGCCAGCAGCCCAGGGACAGGACAAGAGACCCAGTACTTC. Translated, it gives CASSPGTGQETQYF.

The chain has TRBV28 and TRBJ2-7; 10 bases match TRBD2. The germline V gene has CDR1 MDHEN and CDR2 SYDVKM. J was trimmed by 5 bases and V by 1 base; bases with no gene match: 8. This CDR3 has 16 amino acids. The CDR3 here is CASSLLPSGSPHEQYF. The CDR3 DNA reads TGTGCCAGCAGTTTATTGCCTAGCGGGAGTCCCCACGAGCAGTACTTC.

The gene calls are TRBV28 and TRBJ2-5, with D hard to call. The CDR3 covers 12 residues. V was clipped by 3 bases and J by 1 base, with 3 bases between them. Germline CDR1 MDHEN, CDR2 SYDVKM. The CDR3 coding sequence is TGTGCCAGCAGTTTGGGCCAAGAGACCCAGTACTTC. Translating gives CASSLGQETQYF. Full variable domain (remainder filled in from reference TRBV28 and TRBJ2-5): DVKVTQSSRYLVKRTGEKVFLECVQDMDHENMFWYRQDPGLGLRLIYFSYDVKMKEKGDIPEGYSVSREKKERFSLILESASTNQTSMYLCASSLGQETQYFGPGTRLLVL.

This clone was detected only once. The chain links TRBV24-1 to TRBJ2-5, with D unresolved. Trimming took off 9 bases at V and 5 bases at J, with 18 bases between the two ends. Looked up from germline, CDR1 is KGHDR and CDR2 is SFDVKD. This CDR3 is 14 amino acids long. The CDR3 region has the DNA TGTGCCACCCGTTCCAACGAAGATAGGGAGACCCAGTACTTC. Its protein is CATRSNEDRETQYF.

The rearrangement uses TRBV11-2 and TRBJ1-1; D is perhaps TRBD1 (5 bases). Trimming shortened V by 6 bases and J by 6 bases, and 17 bases separated the two germline ends. CDR1 is SGHAT, CDR2 FQNNGV, per germline. This CDR3 has 14 amino acids. For the CDR3, the DNA is TGTGCCAGCAGGCGAAGGGGAGGGGACGCTGAAGCTTTCTTT. Amino acid sequence: CASRRRGGDAEAFF.

A few counts support this clone. This rearrangement joins TRBV5-6 to TRBJ1-2, with 8 bases matching TRBD1. Trimming cost V 2 bases and J 0 bases; bases outside gene matches: 6. The CDR3 extends over 16 amino acids. Germline V CDR1 and CDR2: SGHDT, YYEEEE. The CDR3 here is CASSLGTGTANYGYTF. The DNA of the CDR3 is TGTGCCAGCAGCTTAGGGACAGGCACAGCTAACTATGGCTACACCTTC.

This chain joins TRBV6-5 and TRBJ1-5; the D is unclear. Trimming cost V 6 bases and J 2 bases, with 5 bases left between them. Germline assignment: CDR1 MNHEY and CDR2 SVGAGI. This CDR3 is built from 12 residues. Written as DNA, the CDR3 is TGTGCCAGCAGGGCTGGCAATCAGCCCCAGCATTTT. Translated, it gives CASRAGNQPQHF.

This chain connects TRBV21-1 to TRBJ2-1; the D call of TRBD1 is as the table states it, not checked on the DNA. TRBV21-1 is noted as a pseudogene. This CDR3 has 22 amino acids. CDR3: CASSKEGRFLARSGTAWNEQFF. CDR3 in DNA: TGTGCCAGCAGCAAAGAAGGGCGCTTCTTGGCACGGTCCGGGACAGCCTGGAATGAGCAGTTCTTC.

This clone was recorded only once. This chain uses TRBV6-2 or TRBV6-3 with TRBJ1-2; the D gene is possibly TRBD1 (5 bases). V was shortened by 5 bases and J by 8 bases, with 12 bases between the two germline ends. The CDR3 runs to 12 residues. Germline values: CDR1 MNHEY, CDR2 SVGEGT. The CDR3 loop reads CASSQDSLGYTF. In DNA, the CDR3 is TGTGCCAGCAGTCAAGACAGTCTGGGCTACACCTTC.

The CDR3, as DNA: TGTGCCAGCAGCACCCGACAGGGTCCCCACGAGCAGTACTTC. Protein sequence: CASSTRQGPHEQYF. The genes are TRBV7-2 and TRBJ2-7; 7 bases map to TRBD1. CDR3 length: 14 amino acids. The germline V gene has CDR1 SGHTA and CDR2 FQGNSA. Germline trimming cut 5 bases from V and 5 bases from J; bases unmatched to any gene: 9.

The V and J genes are TRBV28 and TRBJ1-6; TRBD1 might be the D (5 bases). This CDR3 comprises 17 residues. The V end lost 4 bases, the J end lost 7 bases, and 20 bases lay between the germline ends. Germline lookup yields CDR1 MDHEN and CDR2 SYDVKM. CDR3: CASSSYPTQGGNSPLHF. The CDR3 nucleotides read TGTGCCAGCAGTTCCTATCCGACTCAGGGCGGCAATTCACCCCTCCACTTT.

CDR3 loop: CATSAEYQETQYF. DNA for the CDR3: TGTGCCACCAGTGCTGAGTACCAAGAGACCCAGTACTTC. V gene TRBV24-1 combines with J gene TRBJ2-5; D is unclear. The CDR3 totals 13 residues. Per the germline V gene, CDR1 is KGHDR and CDR2 is SFDVKD. Trimming stripped 5 bases from V and 0 bases from J, with 6 bases between.

The J gene is TRBJ2-7, the V gene TRBV5-1, with D perhaps TRBD2 (5 bases). The CDR3 is made up of 14 amino acids. Germline values: CDR1 SGHRS, CDR2 YFSETQ. Trimming pared 1 base from V and 3 bases from J, leaving 11 bases between. CDR3 coding DNA: TGCGCCAGCAGCTTGTCGGGAACCCTCTACGAGCAGTACTTC. This encodes CASSLSGTLYEQYF.

CDR3 nucleotides: TGCGCCAGCAGCCAAGAAGGGTGGACAGGGGCCTACGAGCAGTACTTC. Protein product: CASSQEGWTGAYEQYF. The chain uses TRBV4-1 and TRBJ2-7; TRBD1 matches 9 bases. Trimming cost V 0 bases and J 2 bases; bases outside gene matches: 5. Germline-derived CDR1 and CDR2 are MGHRA and YSYEKL. This CDR3 has 16 amino acids.